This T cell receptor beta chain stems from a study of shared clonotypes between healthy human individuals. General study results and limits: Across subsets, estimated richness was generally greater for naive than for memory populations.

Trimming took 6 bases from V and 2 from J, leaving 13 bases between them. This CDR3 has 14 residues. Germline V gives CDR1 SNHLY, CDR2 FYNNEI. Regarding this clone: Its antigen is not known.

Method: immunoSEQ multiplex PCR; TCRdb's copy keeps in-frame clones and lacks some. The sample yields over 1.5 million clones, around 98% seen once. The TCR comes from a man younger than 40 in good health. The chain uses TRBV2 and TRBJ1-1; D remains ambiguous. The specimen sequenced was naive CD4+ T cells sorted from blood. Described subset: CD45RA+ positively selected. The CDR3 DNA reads TGTGCCAGCAGAGTAGACGGGCGAAACACTGAAGCTTTCTTT. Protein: CASRVDGRNTEAFF.